The source of this T cell receptor beta chain is a study of chemoradiotherapy in HPV16-positive cancers (dated by TCRdb to between 2021 and 2023). Describing the broader study: Using functional T-cell assays on cells from two HPV16-positive patients, the researchers defined candidate HPV-specific T-cell clones and common TCR motifs. The study asked whether T-cell immunity to the HPV oncoproteins E6 and E7 changes during chemoradiotherapy and whether this immunity affects survival. The candidate HPV-specific TCRs and motifs were subsequently tracked in TCR repertoires obtained from 90 or so patients with HPV-related cancers. General findings and caveats noted by the study authors: Only a couple of HPV16-positive patients were used to derive the functional definition of HPV-specific T cells, and the survival association was reported for HPV16-positive patients. Expansion of candidate HPV-specific clones and E7-related TCR motifs was observed in the tumor microenvironment during treatment, whereas no such expansion was observed for non-HPV-specific T cells. In HPV16-positive patients, expansion of HPV-responsive T cells during chemoradiotherapy was associated with improved recurrence-free survival.

In regard to this clone: The antigen it binds to is not known. No quality values exist for individual bases; no much larger clone is one base distant.

The germline V gene supplies CDR1 SGHRS and CDR2 YFSETQ. The junction shows trimming of 1 base on V and 5 bases on J, and the gene matches do not reach 10 bases of it. The CDR3 holds 16 amino acids from the cysteine to the phenylalanine. The read is trimmed to its CDR3 DNA, 48 bases read in frame from base 1. The library was prepared using the immunoSEQ multiplex PCR assay. What TCRdb holds here is the immuneACCESS table cut down to in-frame rearrangements. Part of the clones is not present; checked against another copy, under half of the missing clones reflect an unresolved V gene, and the others are unexplained. The sample table holds 950 to 1,000 clones, of which under 90% were seen once. 11% of the sample is taken by the ten largest. Repertoires were sampled repeatedly over the course of chemoradiotherapy, so clonal expansion could be followed in the tumor microenvironment.

The chain is encoded by TRBV5-1 joined to TRBJ2-7; TRBD1 aligns with 9 central bases. This receptor was identified in a human donor with HPV-associated anogenital cancer. The sample here was tumor tissue, taken from a patient who underwent chemoradiotherapy. Here the CDR3 is given as CASSLRGRDRAHEQYF. The sequence in DNA is TGCGCCAGCAGCTTGCGAGGACGGGACAGGGCCCACGAGCAGTACTTC.